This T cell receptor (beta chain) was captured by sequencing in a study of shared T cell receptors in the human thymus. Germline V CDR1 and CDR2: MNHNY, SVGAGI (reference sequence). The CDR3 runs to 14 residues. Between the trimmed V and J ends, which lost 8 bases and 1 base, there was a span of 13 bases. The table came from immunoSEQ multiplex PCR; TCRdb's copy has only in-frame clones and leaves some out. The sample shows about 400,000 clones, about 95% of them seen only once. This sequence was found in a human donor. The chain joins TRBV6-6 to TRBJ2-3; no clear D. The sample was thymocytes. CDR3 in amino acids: CASDPVPGTDTQYF. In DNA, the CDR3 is TGTGCCAGCGATCCGGTCCCCGGCACAGATACGCAGTATTTT.